A single T cell receptor beta chain is shown here with its context. The study ran its PCR with 60 Vbeta and 13 Jbeta primers. Using immunoSEQ multiplex PCR, the repertoire was profiled, and TCRdb retains in-frame clones only, with some absent. The sample records some 150,000 clones, almost 80% being singletons. Germline CDR1 reads MNHEY; CDR2 reads SVGAGI. V was trimmed by 5 bases and J by 7 bases, leaving 15 bases between them. The CDR3 extends over 13 amino acids. The sample is drawn from a study of cytomegalovirus exposure and HLA in healthy donors. The chain combines TRBV6-5 with TRBJ2-7, with D unclear. This TCR came from a man aged 35-49 years in good health and CMV-seropositive. Sequencing was done on a sample of PBMCs. The CDR3 is CASSEAGFGEQYF. The CDR3 DNA follows: TGTGCCAGCAGTGAAGCCGGGTTCGGGGAGCAGTACTTC.